The T cell receptor (beta chain) described here comes from a study of tumor-infiltrating lymphocytes in primary liver carcinoma. The investigators made TCR beta cDNA from 400 to 550 ng total RNA, using a constant-region primer. Library construction for TCR beta comprised three nested multiplex PCR rounds performed with slightly modified ARM-PCR. The first two PCR rounds used TRBV1-TRBV30 primers with a Cbeta primer, roughly 10 cycles each. One entry per CDR3 protein, called by TCRdb with MiXCR from the multiplex PCR reads. The sample shows roughly 70,000 distinct CDR3 sequences, 71% of them seen only once. Germline V gene lookup returns CDR1 SGHAT and CDR2 FQNNGV. The CDR3 covers 17 residues. As to this clonotype: At one end, the junction sequence differs from germline, possibly due to a read error.

RNA and DNA were co-extracted from about 19-30 mg of unsorted bulk tissue. This sequence originates from a man in his forties with primary liver carcinoma and hepatitis B virus infection. The sample comprised liver tumor tissue from sampling region 4. The subset: tumor region T4, right-lateral pole. The chain is built from TRBV11-2 and TRBJ2-2; D remains ambiguous. This CDR3 reads CASSLSLGRANTRELFF. The CDR3 nucleotides are TGCGCCAGTAGCTTATCATTAGGAAGGGCGAACACCAGGGAGCTGTTTTTT. The full variable domain, completed using reference TRBV11-2 and TRBJ2-2, is EAGVAQSPRYKIIEKRQSVAFWCNPISGHATLYWYQQILGQGPKLLIQFQNNGVVDDSQLPKDRFSAERLKGVDSTLKIQPAKLEDSAVYLCASSLSLGRANTRELFFGEGSRLTVL.